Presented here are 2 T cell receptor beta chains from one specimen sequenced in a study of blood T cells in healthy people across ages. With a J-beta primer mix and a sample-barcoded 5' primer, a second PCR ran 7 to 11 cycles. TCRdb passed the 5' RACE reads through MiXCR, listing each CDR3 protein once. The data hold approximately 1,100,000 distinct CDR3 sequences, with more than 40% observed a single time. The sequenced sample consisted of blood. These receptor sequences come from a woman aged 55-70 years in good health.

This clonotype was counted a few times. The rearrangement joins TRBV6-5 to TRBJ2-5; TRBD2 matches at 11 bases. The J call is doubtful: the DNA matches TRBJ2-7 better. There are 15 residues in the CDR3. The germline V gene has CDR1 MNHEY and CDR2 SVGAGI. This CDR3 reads CASRRTSGSTDEQYF. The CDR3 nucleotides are TGTGCCAGCAGAAGAACTAGCGGGAGTACTGACGAGCAGTACTTC.

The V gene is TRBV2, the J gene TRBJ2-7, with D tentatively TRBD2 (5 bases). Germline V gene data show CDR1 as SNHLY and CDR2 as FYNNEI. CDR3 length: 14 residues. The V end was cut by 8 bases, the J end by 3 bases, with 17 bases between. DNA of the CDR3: TGTGCCAGCCAACAGAGCGGAACCCTCTACGAGCAGTACTTC. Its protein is CASQQSGTLYEQYF.